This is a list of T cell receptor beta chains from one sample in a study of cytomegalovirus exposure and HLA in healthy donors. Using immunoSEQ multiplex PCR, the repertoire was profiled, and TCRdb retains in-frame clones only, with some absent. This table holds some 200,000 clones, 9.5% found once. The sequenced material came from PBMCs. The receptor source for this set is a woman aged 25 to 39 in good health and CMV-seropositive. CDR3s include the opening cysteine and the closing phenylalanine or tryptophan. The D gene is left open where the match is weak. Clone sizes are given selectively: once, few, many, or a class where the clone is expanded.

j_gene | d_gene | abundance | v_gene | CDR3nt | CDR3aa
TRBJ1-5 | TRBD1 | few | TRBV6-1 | TGTGCCAGCAGCGGACAGGCGAGGGGCAATCAGCCCCAGCATTTT | CASSGQARGNQPQHF
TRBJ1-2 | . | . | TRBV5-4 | TGTGCCAGCAGCTTGGTAGCCGGCGGGGAATATGGCTACACCTTC | CASSLVAGGEYGYTF
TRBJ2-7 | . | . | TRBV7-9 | TGTGCCAGCAGCTCAAAGAAAGCTCCCTACGAGCAGTACTTC | CASSSKKAPYEQYF
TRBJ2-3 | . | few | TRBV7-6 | TGTGCCAGCAGCCTACAAGGTAGCGGAGTCACAGATACGCAGTATTTT | CASSLQGSGVTDTQYF
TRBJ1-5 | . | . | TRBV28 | TGTGCCAGCAGTCCGACTCACGGTAGCAATCAGCCCCAGCATTTT | CASSPTHGSNQPQHF
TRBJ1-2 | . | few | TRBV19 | TGTGCCAGTAAGAGCCTAGACCAACTAGTCCGTGGCTACACCTTC | CASKSLDQLVRGYTF
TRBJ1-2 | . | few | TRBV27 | TGTGCCAGCGGGATCTCCCAGACAGGACTTTATGGCTACACCTTC | CASGISQTGLYGYTF
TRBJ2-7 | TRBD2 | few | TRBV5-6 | TGTGCCAGCAGCACGAAAACTAGCGGCCGAACCTACGAGCAGTACTTC | CASSTKTSGRTYEQYF
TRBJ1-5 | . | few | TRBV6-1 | TGTGCCAGCAGTGAAACCAGAAATCAGCCCCAGCATTTT | CASSETRNQPQHF
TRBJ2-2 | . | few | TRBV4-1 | TGCGCCAGCAGCCAAGGGAGGGGCGGGGGCCTAGGGTCCGGGGAGCTGTTTTTT | CASSQGRGGGLGSGELFF
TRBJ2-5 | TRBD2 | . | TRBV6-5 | TGTGCCAGCACTATAAGCGGGAGTCAGGAGACCCAGTACTTC | CASTISGSQETQYF
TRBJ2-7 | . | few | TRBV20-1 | TGCAGCGCCCAAACTAGCTACGAGCAGTACTTC | CSAQTSYEQYF
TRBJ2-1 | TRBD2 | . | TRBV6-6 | TGTGCCAGCAGTTTTACGGGGGGGGGATCCTACAATGAGCAGTTCTTC | CASSFTGGGSYNEQFF
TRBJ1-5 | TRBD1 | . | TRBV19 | TGTGCCAGTAGTATCCGAACACCGACAGGGGTGGGCAATCAGCCCCAGCATTTT | CASSIRTPTGVGNQPQHF
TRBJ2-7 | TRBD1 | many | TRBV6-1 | TGTGCCAGCTTCGGGACAGGGGGAAACGAGCAGTACTTC | CASFGTGGNEQYF
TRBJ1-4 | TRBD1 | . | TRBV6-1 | TGTGCCAGCAGTGAATTTCAGGGACAGGGGAATGAAAAACTGTTTTTT | CASSEFQGQGNEKLFF
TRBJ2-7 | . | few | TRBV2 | TGTGCCACTCGACAAGGACTCTCCTACGAGCAGTACTTC | CATRQGLSYEQYF
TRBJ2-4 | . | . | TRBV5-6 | TGTGCCAGCAGCTTTTCGGGTCACAAAAACATTCAGTACTTC | CASSFSGHKNIQYF
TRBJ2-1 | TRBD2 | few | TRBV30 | TGTGCCTGGACCAAAGCGGGAGCGGCCTACAATGAGCAGTTCTTC | CAWTKAGAAYNEQFF
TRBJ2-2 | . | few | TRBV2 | TGTGCCAGCAGTGCCAGGGAAGGAACCGGGGAGCTGTTTTTT | CASSAREGTGELFF
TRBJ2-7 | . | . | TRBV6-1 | TGTGCCAGCGGGAGCCCCGGTGGTTACGAGCAGTACTTC | CASGSPGGYEQYF
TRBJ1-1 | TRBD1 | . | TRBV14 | TGTGCCAGCAGCCTCACAGGGGGTAGTGAAGCTTTCTTT | CASSLTGGSEAFF
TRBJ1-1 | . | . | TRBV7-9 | TGTGCCAGCAGCGATGGACAGCAGAACACTGAAGCTTTCTTT | CASSDGQQNTEAFF
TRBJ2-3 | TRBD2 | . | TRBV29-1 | TGCAGCGTTGGGACTAGCGCAGATACGCAGTATTTT | CSVGTSADTQYF
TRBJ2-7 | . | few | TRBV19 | TGTGCCAGTAGTATCAAGCTTTCCTACGAGCAGTACTTC | CASSIKLSYEQYF
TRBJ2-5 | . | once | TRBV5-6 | TGTGCCAGCAGCTTGGCCCCCGAGGAGACCCAGTACTTC | CASSLAPEETQYF
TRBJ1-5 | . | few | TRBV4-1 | TGCGCCAGCAGCCAGAGGGAGGGGTCGGTATTAGTACCCCAGCATTTT | CASSQREGSVLVPQHF
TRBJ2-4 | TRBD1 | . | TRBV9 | TGTGCCAGCAGGTCGTGGGACAGCATCAAAAACATTCAGTACTTC | CASRSWDSIKNIQYF
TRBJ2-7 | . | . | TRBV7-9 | TGTGCCAGCAGCGAAGAGGTGTACGAGCAGTACTTC | CASSEEVYEQYF
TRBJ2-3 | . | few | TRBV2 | TGTGCCAGCAGCGAACCCTACCAGCGGAAGATCACAGATACGCAGTATTTT | CASSEPYQRKITDTQYF
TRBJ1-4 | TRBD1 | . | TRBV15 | TGTGCCACCCGGGGGTTGGACAGGTTCGGAGAGGAAAAACTGTTTTTT | CATRGLDRFGEEKLFF
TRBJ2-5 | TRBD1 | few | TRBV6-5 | TGTGCCAGCAGTTACGGGACAGGGTACCAAGAGACCCAGTACTTC | CASSYGTGYQETQYF
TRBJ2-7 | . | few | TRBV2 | TGTGCCAGCAGTGAAGCGGGGGGAGGCGAGCAGTACTTC | CASSEAGGGEQYF
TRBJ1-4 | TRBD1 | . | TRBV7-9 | TGTGCCAGCAGGGATGCAGGGGGCTCTAATGAAAAACTGTTTTTT | CASRDAGGSNEKLFF
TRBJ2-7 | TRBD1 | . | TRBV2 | TGTGCCAGCAGCTCGGACAGGGAGTCCTTCGAGCAGTACTTC | CASSSDRESFEQYF
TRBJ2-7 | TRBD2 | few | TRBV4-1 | TGCGCCAGCAGCCAGGGACTAGCGGGAGGGCCCTGGTACGAGCAGTACTTC | CASSQGLAGGPWYEQYF
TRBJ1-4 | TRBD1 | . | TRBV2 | TGTGCCAGCAGTGACCGGACAGGGGGTCCCTTTGCAACTAATGAAAAACTGTTTTTT | CASSDRTGGPFATNEKLFF
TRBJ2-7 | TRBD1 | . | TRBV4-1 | TGCGCCAGCAGCCGACCGGACAGGGCGGGCTACGAGCAGTACTTC | CASSRPDRAGYEQYF
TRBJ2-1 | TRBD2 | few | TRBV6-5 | TGTGCCAGCAGTTCCACGGCCGGGACTACCTACAATGAGCAGTTCTTC | CASSSTAGTTYNEQFF
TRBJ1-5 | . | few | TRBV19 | TGTGCCAGTGGATACAGTAGCAATCAGCCCCAGCATTTT | CASGYSSNQPQHF
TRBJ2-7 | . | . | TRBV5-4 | TGTGCCAGCAGCGTGGCCGGGAAAGGACCTCCCGAGCAGTACTTC | CASSVAGKGPPEQYF
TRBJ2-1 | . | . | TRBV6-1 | TGTGCCAGCAGTACGATGGCTAATGAGCAGTTCTTC | CASSTMANEQFF
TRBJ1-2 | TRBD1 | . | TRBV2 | TGTGCCAGCAGCCAGACAGGGAACTATGGCTACACCTTC | CASSQTGNYGYTF
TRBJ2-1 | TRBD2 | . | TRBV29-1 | TGCAGCGTTCCCTGGGAGGGTGGAGAGCAGTTCTTC | CSVPWEGGEQFF
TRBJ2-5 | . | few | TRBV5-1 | TGCGCCAGCAGGGGGGCTATCCAAGAGACCCAGTACTTC | CASRGAIQETQYF
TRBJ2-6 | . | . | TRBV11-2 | TGTGCCAGCAGCCTAACCTACGGGGCTGGGGCCAACGTCCTGACTTTC | CASSLTYGAGANVLTF
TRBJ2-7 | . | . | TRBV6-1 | TGTGCCACCTCTGGGGGGAATGCCTACGAGCAGTACTTC | CATSGGNAYEQYF
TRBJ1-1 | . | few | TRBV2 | TGTGCCAGCAGTGTAGACAGGCTCCTCTTT | CASSVDRLLF
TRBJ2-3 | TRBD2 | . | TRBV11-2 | TGTGCCAGCAGTCGAAGGGGGACCACCGGGGGGGGCACAGATACGCAGTATTTT | CASSRRGTTGGGTDTQYF
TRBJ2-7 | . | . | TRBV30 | TGTGCCTGGAGTGTTCTCCACGAGCAGTACTTC | CAWSVLHEQYF
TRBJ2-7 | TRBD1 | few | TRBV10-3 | TGTGCCATAGCAGGGACAGGGGTATACGAGCAGTACTTC | CAIAGTGVYEQYF
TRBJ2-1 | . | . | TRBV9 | TGTGCCAGCAGCGTAGGTGGGAGGAGCTCCTACAATGAGCAGTTCTTC | CASSVGGRSSYNEQFF
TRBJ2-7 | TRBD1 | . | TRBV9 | TGTGCCACGGCAGGGGGCAGCTACGAGCAGTACTTC | CATAGGSYEQYF
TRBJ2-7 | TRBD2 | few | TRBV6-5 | TGTGCCAGCAGTCCCTGGACTAGCTCCTACGAGCAGTACTTC | CASSPWTSSYEQYF
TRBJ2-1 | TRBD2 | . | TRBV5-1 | TGCGCCAGCAGTTTACCGGGACTAGCACAATACAATGAGCAGTTCTTC | CASSLPGLAQYNEQFF
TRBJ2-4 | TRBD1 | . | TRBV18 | TGTGCCAGCTCACCGACAAAAGGCGCGGGACAGGGGGAGGACATTCAGTACTTC | CASSPTKGAGQGEDIQYF